One sample yielded the 14 T cell receptor beta chains listed below, sequenced in a study of T cells in Graves' hyperthyroidism and ophthalmopathy. Amplified regions were TCR beta CDR3 sequences from RNA transcripts. The TCR CDR3 was amplified in a first-round RT-PCR using the HTBI primer set. TCRdb processed the multiplex PCR reads anew with MiXCR; each CDR3 protein has one entry. The sample records approximately 560,000 distinct CDR3 sequences, more than 45% being singletons. Source material: peripheral blood or thyroid tissue (not recorded which). All receptors come from a young woman with Graves' hyperthyroidism.

The CDR3: CASSLEGADYGYTF. CDR3 coding DNA: TGCGCCAGCAGCTTGGAGGGGGCAGACTATGGCTACACCTTC. The chain links TRBV5-1 to TRBJ1-2, with 7 bases aligning to TRBD1. Germline V CDR1 and CDR2: SGHRS, YFSETQ. The CDR3 is 14 residues long. The V gene end was trimmed by 0 bases and the J gene end by 3 bases; junction bases not matched to a gene: 2. Drawing the rest from reference TRBV5-1 and TRBJ1-2, the complete variable domain is KAGVTQTPRYLIKTRGQQVTLSCSPISGHRSVSWYQQTPGQGLQFLFEYFSETQRNKGNFPGRFSGRQFSNSRSEMNVSTLELGDSALYLCASSLEGADYGYTFGSGTRLTVV.

In regard to this clonotype: The junction departs from the called germline gene at one end, perhaps through a read error. This sequence joins TRBV7-9 and TRBJ2-7; 11 bases fit TRBD2. Germline V gives CDR1 SEHNR, CDR2 FQNEAQ (reference sequence). The CDR3 is 16 residues long. The chain's CDR3 is CASSVAGGPGAYEQYF. The DNA for the CDR3 is TGTGCCAGCAGCGTAGCGGGAGGGCCGGGAGCCTACGAGCAGTACTTC. Full variable domain (rest looked up from reference TRBV7-9 and TRBJ2-7): DTGVSQNPRHKITKRGQNVTFRCDPISEHNRLYWYRQTLGQGPEFLTYFQNEAQLEKSRLLSDRFSAERPKGSFSTLEIQRTEQGDSAMYLCASSVAGGPGAYEQYFGPGTRLTVT.

This clonotype came up once. The J gene is TRBJ1-4, the V gene TRBV12-3 or TRBV12-4; a possible D gene is TRBD1 (6 bases). The CDR3 is 14 residues long. Trimming stripped 5 bases from V and 1 base from J, with 8 bases between. CDR3 bases: TGTGCCAGCAGTGACAGGCAAACTAATGAAAAACTGTTTTTT. Protein product: CASSDRQTNEKLFF.

The rearrangement uses TRBV29-1 and TRBJ2-3; D is ambiguous. The ends were cut back, 6 bases at V and 11 bases at J, with 18 bases in the middle. The length of the CDR3 is 12 residues. Germline V gene data show CDR1 as SQVTM and CDR2 as ANQGSEA. The CDR3 sequence: CSVVDLPVGQYF. The CDR3 region has the DNA TGCAGCGTCGTGGACCTGCCGGTGGGGCAGTATTTT.

CDR3 sequence reads: CASSPGGVTGYEQYF. CDR3 nucleotide sequence: TGTGCCAGCAGTCCAGGCGGGGTTACTGGCTACGAGCAGTACTTC. The chain carries TRBV6-2 or TRBV6-3 and TRBJ2-7; tentative D call: TRBD2 (6 bases). Trimming removed 5 bases at V and 3 bases at J, with 17 bases between. CDR1 and CDR2 (germline): MNHEY, SVGEGT. This CDR3 spans 15 amino acids.

The V call is TRBV2, the J call TRBJ2-2; 8 bases agree with TRBD2. The J segment lost 5 bases and the V segment lost 4 bases, leaving 3 bases of the junction unmatched. The CDR3 spans 14 residues. The germline CDR1 and CDR2 sequences are SNHLY and FYNNEI. The CDR3 DNA sequence: TGTGCCAGCAGTGGCCCTAGCGGGACCGGGGAGCTGTTTTTT. It encodes CASSGPSGTGELFF.

The CDR3 spells CSVGGGTANTEAFF. DNA of the CDR3: TGCAGCGTTGGGGGCGGGACAGCAAACACTGAAGCTTTCTTT. The rearrangement joins TRBV29-1 to TRBJ1-1; 7 bases match TRBD1. Germline V lookup: CDR1 SQVTM, CDR2 ANQGSEA. J lost 2 bases, V lost 4 bases, and 7 bases had no gene match. This CDR3 spans 14 amino acids.

This clonotype was seen a handful of times. J is TRBJ2-7 and V is TRBV5-1; maybe TRBD1 (6 bases). Between the trimmed V and J ends, which lost 0 bases and 6 bases, there was a span of 10 bases. Germline V gene lookup returns CDR1 SGHRS and CDR2 YFSETQ. This CDR3 has 13 amino acids. The CDR3 spells CASSLGGRFEQYF. The CDR3 bases are TGCGCCAGCAGCTTGGGGGGGCGGTTCGAGCAGTACTTC.

This clonotype was picked up one time. This clone may be a read error of a much larger clone one base away. The rearrangement joins TRBV25-1 to TRBJ1-2; D unclear. Germline V gives CDR1 MGHDK, CDR2 SYGVNS. V lost 6 bases, J lost 7 bases, and 21 bases lay in between. The CDR3 runs 15 residues. The chain's CDR3 is CASSRLAGHFSGYTF. As DNA, the CDR3 is TGTGCCAGCAGCCGATTGGCAGGCCATTTTAGTGGCTACACCTTC.

This chain links TRBV25-1 with TRBJ2-7, with 11 bases matching TRBD2. There are 12 residues in the CDR3. The V gene end was trimmed by 6 bases and the J gene end by 12 bases; junction bases not matched to a gene: 7. The germline gives CDR1 MGHDK, CDR2 SYGVNS. For the CDR3, the DNA is TGTGCCAGCAGCGATAGCGGGAGGGTAAGGTACTTC. Protein product: CASSDSGRVRYF.

The rearrangement joins TRBV12-5 to TRBJ2-7; D is ambiguous. V was cut by 2 bases and J by 2 bases, with 13 bases left in between. Germline CDR1 and CDR2: LGHNT and FRNRAP. The CDR3 contains 15 residues. For the CDR3, the DNA is TGTGCTAGTGGTTTGACCAAGACCAACCCCTACGAGCAGTACTTC. It yields the protein CASGLTKTNPYEQYF. Filled out from reference TRBV12-5 and TRBJ2-7, the complete variable domain reads DARVTQTPRHKVTEMGQEVTMRCQPILGHNTVFWYRQTMMQGLELLAYFRNRAPLDDSGMPKDRFSAEMPDATLATLKIQPSEPRDSAVYFCASGLTKTNPYEQYFGPGTRLTVT.

This clonotype was counted between two and nine times. The V and J genes are TRBV19 and TRBJ1-5; a weak D match, TRBD1 (6 bases). V gave up 3 bases and J gave up 6 bases, with 12 bases separating them. This CDR3 region has 14 residues. CDR1 is LNHDA, CDR2 SQIVND, per germline (reference sequence). CDR3: CASSMQGTSQPQHF. The CDR3 nucleotides read TGTGCCAGTAGTATGCAGGGGACCAGTCAGCCCCAGCATTTT.

The chain is built from TRBV15 and TRBJ1-4; tentatively, D is TRBD1 (5 bases). Deletions cut 3 bases from V and 6 bases from J, with 8 bases between. The CDR3 consists of 13 residues. Germline assignment: CDR1 LNHNV and CDR2 YYDKDF (reference sequence). The CDR3 DNA reads as TGTGCCACCAGCAGTGGGACGGATGAAAAACTGTTTTTT. Translated: CATSSGTDEKLFF.

The genes are TRBV2 and TRBJ2-7, with 11 bases that match TRBD2. The CDR3 extends over 18 amino acids. Per the germline V gene, CDR1 is SNHLY and CDR2 is FYNNEI. Trimming cost V 7 bases and J 2 bases; bases outside gene matches: 16. This CDR3 reads CASTPGPSGRRRAYEQYF. Written as DNA, the CDR3 is TGTGCCAGCACCCCTGGGCCTAGCGGGAGGAGACGTGCCTACGAGCAGTACTTC.